This record covers a single TCR beta chain. This clone appeared a single time. There is no known antigen for this receptor. Base qualities are not at hand, and no much larger clone is one base apart. TCRbeta CDR3 regions were amplified from genomic DNA by means of the immunoSEQ Assay, a bias-controlled multiplex PCR. Concerning the study's data processing: The number of nucleated cells in each sample was estimated by amplification of reference gene primers within the assay. Sequence reads were collapsed and filtered to measure the absolute abundance of every unique TCRbeta CDR3 rearrangement. For each sample, productive Simpson clonality was calculated as the square root of Simpson's diversity index across productive rearrangements. As stored in TCRdb, this immuneACCESS dataset retains in-frame rearrangements with V and J assigned. A fraction of the clones does not appear; measured against another copy, unresolved V genes explain less than half of the discrepancy, and the remainder lacks a known reason. The V and J calls and clone size were taken over from that table, and D and trimming were inferred from the DNA. Here the sample has about 190,000 clones; 70% to 85% occur a single time. The ten largest clones take up roughly 3.2% of the sample.

Germline trimming: 4 bases from V, 5 bases from J; junction bases outside gene matches: 10. The germline V gene supplies CDR1 SGDLS and CDR2 YYNGEE. The CDR3 runs 16 amino acids, cysteine and phenylalanine included. Only the CDR3 DNA is retained, 48 bases long and in frame from the first base. The data belong to a study of blood T cell repertoires in COVID-19 (dated by TCRdb to between 2020 and 2021). For context, the study as a whole: The collaborator samples originated in the United States, Italy and Spain and spanned the acute and convalescent phases of COVID-19. Samples came from the ongoing ImmuneRACE study (first 160 participants) plus 1,254 subjects from 6 global collaborators. The material from the prospective study consisted of cDNA or gDNA derived from T cells, B-cell-depleted T cells, or PBMCs. A de-identified subject ID, COVID-19 status, age in years and sex were almost always included in the sample metadata. Deeply sampled blood TCRbeta repertoires from subjects exposed to, actively infected with, or recovered from COVID-19 were included in the dataset. Where available, HLA class I and class II types were taken from metadata supplied by the sample provider and were not determined by assay-based typing. A freely available public database, intended as a resource for researchers studying the immune response to SARS-CoV-2, is where the repertoires were released. Here is what the overall study found, with its caveats: Clinical and demographic metadata were provided uncurated, with the amount varying by source and participant.

In the prospective study, participants were about 18 to 90 years old, resided in fewer than 25 geographic areas of the United States, and were enrolled through a virtual design. In the prospective study, cohorts were assigned on the basis of participant-reported clinical history obtained from a screening survey and a study questionnaire. For ImmuneRACE Cohort 3, a participant was defined as recovered based on two consecutive negative NP/OP PCR tests, clearance by a healthcare professional, or resolution of symptoms. In the prospective study, whole blood, serum and a nasopharyngeal or oropharyngeal swab were collected from each participant by mobile phlebotomists. Additional blood draws and questionnaires over an approximately 2-month period could optionally be provided by prospective study participants. Before DNA extraction, prospective study blood samples were shipped either frozen or at room temperature.

The sequence links TRBV9 to TRBJ2-7, and TRBD2 aligns with 12 junction nucleotides. The sequence derives from a woman in her 30s who had recovered from COVID-19. Sequencing was done on a sample of PBMCs or T cells enriched from blood (not recorded which). The DNA sequence reads TGTGCCAGCAGCTCTCGGACTAGCGGGATTCTGGACGAGCAGTACTTC. Its coded protein is CASSSRTSGILDEQYF.